These T cell receptor beta chains were read from a single sample in a study of cytomegalovirus exposure and HLA in healthy donors. The data were produced by immunoSEQ multiplex PCR, yet TCRdb's version contains in-frame clones alone and is incomplete. There are 90,000 to 150,000 clones in the sample; around 80% occur only once, and about 0.25% lies in the top ten. The sample taken for sequencing was PBMCs. Receptor source: a man aged 50 to 59 in good health and CMV-seronegative. CDR3s include the opening cysteine and the closing phenylalanine or tryptophan. Fields, in order: J gene, D gene, V gene, clone size, CDR3 protein, CDR3 DNA. D genes are given only for firm matches. Clone size is given for some rows only: seen once, a few or many times, or a class if the clone is expanded.

TRBJ1-4 | . | TRBV29-1 | . | CIKGRSEGQPTTNEKLFF | TGCATCAAGGGCCGGAGCGAAGGACAGCCGACAACTAATGAAAAACTGTTTTTT
TRBJ1-5 | . | TRBV11-2 | . | CASSQKPQHF | TGTGCCAGCAGCCAGAAGCCCCAGCATTTT
TRBJ1-3 | TRBD1 | TRBV5-1 | . | CASSSKVSGGAGNTIYF | TGCGCCAGCAGCTCCAAGGTATCAGGGGGCGCGGGAAACACCATATATTTT
TRBJ1-2 | . | TRBV30 | . | CAWSREGAYYGYTF | TGTGCCTGGAGTAGGGAGGGAGCCTACTATGGCTACACCTTC
TRBJ2-3 | . | TRBV5-1 | . | CASSGSGPVTDTQYF | TGCGCCAGCAGCGGAAGCGGGCCTGTCACAGATACGCAGTATTTT
TRBJ1-2 | . | TRBV6-6 | . | CAIPGNSNYGYTF | TGTGCCATCCCAGGGAATTCTAACTATGGCTACACCTTC
TRBJ2-3 | TRBD2 | TRBV4-1 | few | CASSQDFRGGDTQYF | TGCGCCAGCAGCCAAGATTTTCGGGGGGGGGATACGCAGTATTTT
TRBJ2-5 | TRBD1 | TRBV7-9 | . | CASSPRDSQETQYF | TGTGCCAGCAGCCCACGGGACAGCCAAGAGACCCAGTACTTC
TRBJ2-5 | TRBD1 | TRBV6-7 | . | CASRRTGFQETQYF | TGTGCCAGCCGAAGGACAGGGTTTCAAGAGACCCAGTACTTC
TRBJ1-2 | TRBD1 | TRBV28 | . | CASSFPLHRGNYGYTF | TGTGCCAGCAGTTTCCCCCTCCACAGGGGAAACTATGGCTACACCTTC